This T cell receptor beta chain stems from a study of blood T cell repertoires in COVID-19. Study information: Italy, Spain and the United States were the sources of the convalescent and acute COVID-19 samples. PBMCs, B-cell-depleted T cells, or T cells were the source of the cDNA or gDNA that made up the material.

The length of the CDR3 is 13 residues. Germline V CDR1 and CDR2: MDHEN, SYDVKM. The V end was cut by 7 bases, the J end by 0 bases, with 10 bases between. As processed by the authors: Amplified reference gene primers provided the basis for estimating nucleated cell counts. Clones were sequenced by immunoSEQ multiplex PCR, and TCRdb holds only the in-frame ones, with some missing. V, J and clone size were drawn from that table, and D and trimming were deduced from the DNA. The data show roughly 110,000 clones, approximately 80% seen once. The rearrangement links TRBV28 to TRBJ2-7; tentative D call: TRBD1 (5 bases). The clonotype comes from a woman aged 70 to 79 with acute or convalescent COVID-19. Sequencing was done on a sample of peripheral blood. The CDR3 region has the DNA TGTGCCAGCACAAGGGGTATCTCCTACGAGCAGTACTTC. It encodes CASTRGISYEQYF.